Sequencing of this TCR beta chain was carried out in a study of shared clonotypes between healthy human individuals (TCRdb year 2020). Study-wide context: A couple of women and a few men aged 18 to 49 years were included in the cohort. Per donor, three plates each were used for CD4 naive and CD4 memory, two for CD8 naive, and one for CD8 memory. To estimate repertoire size and how much clonotype sharing occurs between individuals, the study deeply sequenced the blood TCR repertoires of five or six healthy adults. To increase sequencing depth and limit assay-specific biases, TCR repertoire library preparation and sequencing were carried out by different laboratories using diverse techniques. Per donor, leukapheresis produced somewhere between about 0.85 and 8.9 billion PBMCs. Findings and caveats that apply to the study as a whole: Only blood was sampled, and tissue TCR repertoires likely differ from those in blood. When a few donors were compared, the shared fraction of clonotypes was 5% to 6.5% for naive CD4, 3% to 4% for naive CD8, roughly 2.3% for memory CD4, and less than 0.45% for memory CD8. Because the study included only a small number of donors, the genetic and exposure-history diversity represented was limited. Incomplete sequencing was indicated by rarefaction of sorted-subset datasets, despite the large sequencing depth. Clonotypes shared by all four sorted-subset donors showed higher generation probabilities than non-shared clonotypes. Naive subsets generally had larger estimated clonotype richness than memory subsets did. Pairwise subsampling led to the expectation that sequencing depth would affect the degree of clonotype sharing among donors.

After removal of 1 base from V and 5 bases from J, the junction retains 2 bases not matched to a gene. Including cysteine and phenylalanine, the CDR3 has 13 amino acids. The retained sequence is limited to the CDR3, 39 bases, with the frame set at the first base. Per the germline V gene (reference sequence), PRHDT is the CDR1 and FYEKMQ is the CDR2. CD8 naive samples were obtained by positive selection for CCR7 among CD45RO-negative cells, yielding a CD45RA+CCR7+ population from which TemRA cells were excluded. The donors were healthy, HIV-negative adults with no recently reported acute infections or vaccinations. Only Caucasian adults living in Nashville, Tennessee, USA were represented among the donors. Blood was collected by leukapheresis, and PBMCs were isolated by Ficoll-Histopaque density gradient centrifugation and then cryopreserved in liquid nitrogen vapor phase. Analytical flow cytometry was used to check the purity and quantity of every magnetically sorted T cell population. From each sorted fraction, genomic DNA was isolated and quantified by UV absorbance on a Nanodrop 2000c.

Using the deep immunoSEQ assay, TCR CDR3 regions were amplified from genomic DNA by multiplex PCR. Extracted genomic DNA from each cell subset was spread evenly across all wells of several immunoSEQ 96-well plates, with each plate serving as a replicate. For sorted subsets, around 200 ng genomic DNA, equal to 30,000 or so T cell genomes, was loaded into each replicate PCR. Purified libraries were quantified with a Qubit 3.0 fluorometer, sized on a Bioanalyzer 2100, and re-quantified with the KAPA Library Quantification kit. A separate single-read 150-cycle Illumina NextSeq 550 flow cell was used to sequence each immunoSEQ 96-well plate. The authors' pipeline ran thus. Because the immunoSEQ output held only junctional sequences and lacked quality scores, the filtering could not match the filtering applied to full-length reads. To assign V/J genes and CDR3, sequences were annotated against IMGT germline references using PyIR, a Python wrapper for IgBLAST v1.9. Reads were removed for weak V/J assignments (E-value above 1e-6), missing CDR3, stop codons, out-of-frame junctions, or ambiguous translated residues. A V3J clonotype was defined by an identical inferred V gene, J gene, and CDR3 amino acid sequence. Percentage overlap between repertoires was calculated by dividing the number of shared unique clonotypes by the size of the smaller repertoire. Richness of each repertoire was evaluated using RTK rarefaction, the Chao1 estimator, and Recon v2.1 estimates of unobserved clonotypes. Generation probabilities were computed with OLGA for all TCRbeta clonotypes obtained by the gDNA method from a handful of donors. TCRdb took over this immuneACCESS table, retaining in-frame rearrangements with V and J assigned. Such tables are incomplete; in checked studies, under half of the missing clones stem from an unresolved V gene, and the remainder is unexplained. V, J and clone size were drawn from that table, and D and trimming were deduced from the DNA. The sample includes about 680,000 clones, with 92% observed a single time. 24% of the sample lies in the top ten.

This clone came up once. It has no known antigen specificity. No much larger clone is present one base from it, and per-base qualities are unavailable. This chain joins TRBV13 to TRBJ2-7, with 7 bases matching TRBD1. The specimen sequenced was naive CD8+ T cells sorted from blood. The label giving this sample's cell subset or site can be read as: CD45RA+CCR7+. The clonotype originates from a man younger than 45 in good health. The CDR3 protein: CASSLEGTDEQYF. In nucleotide form, the sequence is TGTGCCAGCAGCTTAGAGGGGACAGACGAGCAGTACTTC.